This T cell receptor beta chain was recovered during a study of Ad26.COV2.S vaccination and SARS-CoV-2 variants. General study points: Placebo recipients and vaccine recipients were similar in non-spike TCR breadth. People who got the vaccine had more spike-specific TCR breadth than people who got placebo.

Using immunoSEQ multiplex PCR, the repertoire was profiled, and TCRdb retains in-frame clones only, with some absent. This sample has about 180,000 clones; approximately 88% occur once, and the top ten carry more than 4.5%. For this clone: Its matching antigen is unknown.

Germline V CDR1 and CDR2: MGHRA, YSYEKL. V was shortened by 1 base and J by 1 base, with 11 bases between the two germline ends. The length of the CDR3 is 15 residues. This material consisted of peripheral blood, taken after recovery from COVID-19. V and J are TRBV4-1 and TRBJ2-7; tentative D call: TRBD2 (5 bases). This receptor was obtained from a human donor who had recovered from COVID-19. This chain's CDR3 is CASSQVSGDSYEQYF. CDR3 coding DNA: TGCGCCAGCAGCCAAGTGAGCGGAGATTCCTACGAGCAGTACTTC.